This T cell receptor beta chain was recovered during a study of cytomegalovirus exposure and HLA in healthy donors. General study points: With high specificity and sensitivity, the classifier reportedly diagnosed cytomegalovirus status.

The V gene lost 8 bases and the J gene lost 0 bases, with 7 bases spanning the gap. Germline V gene data show CDR1 as MNHEY and CDR2 as SVGAGI. The CDR3 covers 12 residues. Primers included in the PCR were 60 Vbeta and 13 Jbeta primers. Assay: immunoSEQ multiplex PCR; the TCRdb copy retains only in-frame clones and omits some. This sample carries 100,000 or so clones, approximately 78% of them seen once, and the ten largest clones take 1.4%. On this clone itself: What it binds is unknown.

The sequenced sample was PBMCs. This chain joins TRBV6-5 and TRBJ1-1; unclear D gene. The source is a man aged 40-49 years in good health and CMV-seronegative. CDR3: CASWSVNTEAFF. The DNA of the CDR3 is TGTGCCAGCTGGTCAGTGAACACTGAAGCTTTCTTT.